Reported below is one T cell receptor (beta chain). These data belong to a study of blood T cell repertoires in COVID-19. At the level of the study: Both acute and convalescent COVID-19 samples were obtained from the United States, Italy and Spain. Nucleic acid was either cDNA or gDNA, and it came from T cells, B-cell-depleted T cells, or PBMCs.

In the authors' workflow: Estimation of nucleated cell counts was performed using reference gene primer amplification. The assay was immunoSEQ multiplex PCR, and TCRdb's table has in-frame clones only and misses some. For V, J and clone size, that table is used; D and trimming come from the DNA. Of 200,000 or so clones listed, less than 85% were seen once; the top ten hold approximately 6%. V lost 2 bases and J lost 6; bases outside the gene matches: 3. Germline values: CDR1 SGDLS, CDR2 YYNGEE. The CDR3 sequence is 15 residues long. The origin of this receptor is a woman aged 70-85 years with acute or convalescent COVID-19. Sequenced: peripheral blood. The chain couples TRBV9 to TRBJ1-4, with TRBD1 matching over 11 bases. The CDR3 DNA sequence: TGTGCCAGCAGCGTGGGACAGGGGGGATATGAAAAACTGTTTTTT. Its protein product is CASSVGQGGYEKLFF.